A single sample gave rise to the 22 T cell receptor beta chains below, sequenced in a study of identical twins. TCRdb independently ran MiXCR on the 5' RACE reads; one entry per CDR3 protein. The table records 350,000 to 600,000 distinct CDR3 sequences, approximately 14% of them present only once. The same specimen was also included in a second study, on yellow fever vaccine responses in identical twins.

Specimen: CD4+ T cells sorted from blood. These receptors came from a woman between 18 and 29 years old in good health.

This clonotype was found many times. The chain joins TRBV5-1 to TRBJ2-7; D not resolved. The CDR3 is made up of 12 amino acids. V dropped 0 bases and J dropped 6 bases, with 7 bases sitting between them. CDR1 SGHRS and CDR2 YFSETQ come from the germline V gene. CDR3 in DNA: TGCGCCAGCAGCTTGGCGAACGGCGAGCAGTACTTC. This gives the protein CASSLANGEQYF.

This chain connects TRBV29-1 to TRBJ1-1; D might be TRBD1 (6 bases). Germline V gene lookup returns CDR1 SQVTM and CDR2 ANQGSEA. Trimming left V 7 bases short and J 3 bases short, with 21 bases between. CDR3 length: 15 residues. The chain's CDR3 is CSAYSQGLGDTEAFF. In nucleotides, the CDR3 is TGCAGCGCCTATTCACAGGGACTAGGGGACACTGAAGCTTTCTTT.

This clonotype has just one count. This sequence joins TRBV3-1 and TRBJ2-2, with D possibly TRBD1 on 5 matching bases. The CDR3 runs 17 residues. V lost 2 bases, J lost 0 bases, and 13 bases lay in between. Germline CDR1 is LGHDT and CDR2 is YNNKEL (reference sequence). DNA of the CDR3: TGTGCCAGCAGCCAACTAGGGTCAGGGACGAACACCGGGGAGCTGTTTTTT. Protein: CASSQLGSGTNTGELFF.

The rearrangement joins TRBV4-2 to TRBJ2-5; D uncertain. CDR1 and CDR2 (germline): LGHNA, YNFKEQ. There are 17 residues in the CDR3. Trimming cost V 0 bases and J 0 bases, with 14 bases left between them. CDR3 sequence (DNA): TGTGCCAGCAGCCAAGAAGGGCTATCCTCCTACCAAGAGACCCAGTACTTC. Amino acid sequence: CASSQEGLSSYQETQYF.

The V gene is TRBV20-1, the J gene TRBJ2-3; TRBD2 agrees at 12 bases. Germline values: CDR1 DFQATT, CDR2 SNEGSKA (reference sequence). The CDR3 sequence is 15 residues long. The V segment lost 1 base and the J segment 8 bases; nucleotides outside the gene matches: 7. CDR3 amino acids: CSARVLAGGPLTQYF. CDR3 nucleotides: TGCAGTGCTAGAGTCCTAGCGGGAGGGCCCCTTACGCAGTATTTT.

This clonotype was counted between two and nine times. The chain carries TRBV4-3 and TRBJ2-1; 10 bases line up with TRBD2. This CDR3 has 17 residues. CDR1 and CDR2 from the germline V gene are LGHNA and YSLEER. Losses at the gene ends were 0 bases for V and 7 bases for J; bases not matched to a gene: 9. This chain's CDR3 is CASSQDPPSGSKNEQFF. CDR3 bases: TGCGCCAGCAGCCAAGATCCCCCTAGCGGGAGTAAAAATGAGCAGTTCTTC.

The sample holds a few counts of this clonotype. The chain employs TRBV4-2 and TRBJ2-5, with a weak D call TRBD2 (5 bases). Germline V gene data show CDR1 as LGHNA and CDR2 as YNFKEQ. V lost 0 bases, J lost 4 bases, and 21 bases lay in between. The CDR3 loop spans 18 amino acids. CDR3 region: CASSQDSAPANDGETQYF. DNA of the CDR3: TGTGCCAGCAGCCAAGATAGCGCCCCCGCGAACGACGGAGAGACCCAGTACTTC.

As to this clonotype: Possible read error: a much larger clone is one base away. The CDR3 does not close with the conserved phenylalanine or tryptophan, likely indicating a read error. J is TRBJ2-1 and V is TRBV7-2; 7 nucleotides match TRBD2. V was pared by 1 base and J by 8 bases, with 8 bases of the junction left unmatched. Germline lookup yields CDR1 SGHTA and CDR2 FQGNSA. This CDR3 spans 15 amino acids. The CDR3 reads CASSLEAGVSYEQFY. The DNA of the CDR3 is TGTGCCAGCAGCTTAGAGGCGGGAGTCAGCTATGAGCAGTTCTAC.

Note on this clonotype: A much larger clone sits a single nucleotide away, making a read error possible. The chain carries TRBV27 and TRBJ2-5; D unresolved. Germline CDR1 and CDR2: MNHEY and SMNVEV (reference sequence). CDR3 length: 11 amino acids. The DNA for the CDR3 is TGTGCCATCAGTCATAAAGAGACCCAGTACTTC. Translation: CAISHKETQYF.

In this sample, this clonotype turned up a few times. The chain is built from TRBV10-3 and TRBJ2-1; 8 bases are shared with TRBD2. The CDR3 loop spans 15 amino acids. Germline lookup yields CDR1 ENHRY and CDR2 SYGVKD. V shed 2 bases, J shed 9 bases, and the junction held 9 bases outside the gene matches. The CDR3 reads CAISEPKSGGFEQFF. CDR3 DNA: TGTGCCATCAGTGAGCCGAAGAGCGGGGGTTTTGAGCAGTTCTTC.

The chain couples TRBV27 to TRBJ2-7, with D possibly being TRBD1 (6 bases). This CDR3 has 15 amino acids. Trimming pared 3 bases from V and 1 base from J, leaving 13 bases between. Looked up from germline, CDR1 is MNHEY and CDR2 is SMNVEV (reference sequence). This chain's CDR3 is CASSFTGLTSYEQYF. The CDR3 DNA is TGTGCCAGCAGTTTTACAGGGCTCACGTCCTACGAGCAGTACTTC.

This chain joins TRBV20-1 and TRBJ1-1, with D possibly matching TRBD1 (5 bases). The CDR3 has 14 amino acids. Germline assignment: CDR1 DFQATT and CDR2 SNEGSKA (reference sequence). The ends were cut back, 3 bases at V and 1 base at J, with 12 bases in the middle. DNA for the CDR3: TGCAGTGCTAGCCACGCAACAGGGAACACTGAAGCTTTCTTT. It translates to CSASHATGNTEAFF.

V gene TRBV7-2 combines with J gene TRBJ2-1; tentative D call: TRBD2 (5 bases). CDR1 is SGHTA and CDR2 is FQGNSA in the germline V gene. V gave up 5 bases and J gave up 4 bases, with 12 bases separating them. The CDR3 runs 14 residues. The CDR3 spells CASSRGMAYNEQFF. DNA for the CDR3: TGTGCCAGCAGCCGGGGTATGGCTTACAATGAGCAGTTCTTC.

The chain is built from TRBV1 and TRBJ2-7; whether TRBD2, the table's D call, matches the DNA was not checked. TRBV1 corresponds to a pseudogene. The CDR3 runs 16 residues. The DNA for the CDR3 is TGCACCAGCAGCCAAGATCGAGAGGCCCCGACCTACGAGCAGTACTTC. Its protein is CTSSQDREAPTYEQYF.

In its sample, this clonotype was seen many times. The V call is TRBV5-1, the J call TRBJ2-1, with D possibly TRBD2 on 5 matching bases. In germline, CDR1 is SGHRS, CDR2 YFSETQ. This CDR3 spans 13 amino acids. Trimming left V 3 bases short and J 9 bases short, with 13 bases between. CDR3 sequence: CASSYDSVGEQFF. CDR3 bases: TGCGCCAGCAGCTACGATAGCGTCGGTGAGCAGTTCTTC.

The chain carries TRBV20-1 and TRBJ1-2; D remains unclear. Germline V lookup: CDR1 DFQATT, CDR2 SNEGSKA (reference sequence). The CDR3 has 11 amino acids. The germline V and J ends were trimmed by 0 bases and 7 bases, with 6 bases remaining between them. CDR3 nucleotides: TGCAGTGCTAGAGATCCATCTGGCTACACCTTC. It yields the protein CSARDPSGYTF.

The V and J genes are TRBV5-1 and TRBJ1-2; D uncertain. With 3 bases removed from V and 3 bases from J, the gap between germline ends came to 18 bases. This CDR3 region has 16 residues. The germline CDR1 and CDR2 sequences are SGHRS and YFSETQ. In nucleotides, the CDR3 is TGCGCCAGCAGCTCTGGCCGGACGGGTTACCACTATGGCTACACCTTC. Translation gives CASSSGRTGYHYGYTF. Filled out from reference TRBV5-1 and TRBJ1-2, the complete variable domain reads KAGVTQTPRYLIKTRGQQVTLSCSPISGHRSVSWYQQTPGQGLQFLFEYFSETQRNKGNFPGRFSGRQFSNSRSEMNVSTLELGDSALYLCASSSGRTGYHYGYTFGSGTRLTVV.

The chain combines TRBV20-1 with TRBJ1-1, with D possibly being TRBD1 (5 bases). CDR3 length: 14 amino acids. V lost 6 bases to trimming and J lost 0 bases, with 14 bases between them. Germline assignment: CDR1 DFQATT and CDR2 SNEGSKA (reference sequence). The CDR3 DNA reads TGCAGTGCCGCGGGGGGGACTATGAACACTGAAGCTTTCTTT. It specifies CSAAGGTMNTEAFF.

This clonotype was seen more than once but under ten times. The rearrangement links TRBV20-1 to TRBJ2-3, with D perhaps being TRBD1 or TRBD2 (6 bases each). CDR1 is DFQATT, CDR2 SNEGSKA, per germline (reference sequence). Trimming removed 6 bases at V and 0 bases at J, with 16 bases between. The CDR3 loop spans 15 amino acids. CDR3 loop: CSAGGYRESTDTQYF. The CDR3 nucleotides are TGCAGTGCCGGAGGGTACAGGGAAAGCACAGATACGCAGTATTTT.

This rearrangement joins TRBV12-3 or TRBV12-4 to TRBJ2-3, with 9 nucleotides matching TRBD1. The CDR3 is 16 residues long. The V and J ends lost 6 bases and 2 bases, in that order; junction bases with no gene match: 9. The CDR3 loop reads CASSPRTGEPTDTQYF. CDR3 in DNA: TGTGCCAGCAGCCCGAGGACAGGGGAGCCCACAGATACGCAGTATTTT.

The chain combines TRBV20-1 with TRBJ2-2, with 9 bases that match TRBD1. The CDR3 length is 15 residues. Germline V gene lookup returns CDR1 DFQATT and CDR2 SNEGSKA (reference sequence). The V gene end was trimmed by 2 bases and the J gene end by 8 bases; junction bases not matched to a gene: 9. CDR3 region: CSARLTGGAWGELFF. CDR3 DNA sequence: TGCAGTGCTAGACTCACAGGGGGCGCTTGGGGGGAGCTGTTTTTT.

In its sample, this clonotype was seen a few times. The gene calls are TRBV5-1 and TRBJ2-5; no clear D. V lost 0 bases and J lost 1, with 7 bases in between. Germline assignment: CDR1 SGHRS and CDR2 YFSETQ. The CDR3 contains 14 residues. The CDR3 is CASSLGNSQETQYF. The CDR3 bases are TGCGCCAGCAGCTTGGGGAATTCCCAAGAGACCCAGTACTTC.